A selection of T cell receptor beta chains follows, all from one sample in a study of PD-L1 blockade in urothelial cancer. The assay was immunoSEQ multiplex PCR, and TCRdb's table has in-frame clones only and misses some. The table shows 87,000 or so clones, with 80% to 85% occurring only once. The sample in question was PBMCs, obtained around atezolizumab (anti-PD-L1) treatment. These receptors came from a man aged 55 to 69 with urothelial cancer. The CDR3 runs from the conserved cysteine through the conserved F or W. The order of the fields is J gene, D gene, V gene, CDR3 DNA, CDR3 protein. A D gene is named only where the DNA matches it firmly.

TRBJ1-4	.	TRBV30	TGTGCCTGGAGACCCGGGAGAGCGGGAGTGGAAAAACTGTTTTTT	CAWRPGRAGVEKLFF
TRBJ2-1	TRBD2	TRBV4-2	TGTGCCAGCAGCCAAGATACTAGCGGGGGGGCCACAAATCCGTTCTTC	CASSQDTSGGATNPFF
TRBJ1-3	TRBD1	TRBV10-3	TGTGCCACCCGGCCGGGACAGTTTTACTCTGAGAGCCGAAACACCATATATTTT	CATRPGQFYSESRNTIYF
TRBJ2-2	.	TRBV7-2	TGTGCCAGCACCCTTAGTGTTCGGGGAAACACCGGGGAGCTGTTTTTT	CASTLSVRGNTGELFF
TRBJ1-4	.	TRBV5-1	TGCGCCAGCAAAGGACAGTCTGGGACCGAAAAACTGTTTTTT	CASKGQSGTEKLFF
TRBJ1-4	TRBD1	TRBV6-6	TGTGCCAGCAGCTTGTACGCGGGACAGGGAAATGAAAAACTGTTTTTT	CASSLYAGQGNEKLFF
TRBJ2-1	TRBD2	TRBV2	TGTGCCAGCAGTGAGGACCGCGCGGGAGCCTACAATGAGCAGTTCTTC	CASSEDRAGAYNEQFF
TRBJ1-2	.	TRBV6-6	TGTGCCAGCAGTTACTCCGCTCGCGACTATGGCTACACCTTC	CASSYSARDYGYTF
TRBJ2-1	TRBD2	TRBV19	TGTGCCAGTACCCCAGCGGGAGTAACTCCTCCAAATGAGCAGTTCTTC	CASTPAGVTPPNEQFF
TRBJ2-1	TRBD2	TRBV27	TGTGCCACCGGGACTAGCGGGGGGGCGGGCTACAATGAGCAGTTCTTC	CATGTSGGAGYNEQFF
TRBJ1-6	.	TRBV4-1	TGCGCCAGCAGCCAAGACGGGTCCCGACCTAATTCACCCCTCCACTTT	CASSQDGSRPNSPLHF
TRBJ1-5	.	TRBV28	TGTGCCAGCAGACGGGAAAATCAGCCCCAGCATTTT	CASRRENQPQHF
TRBJ1-1	TRBD1	TRBV19	TGTGCCAGTAGAACAGGGGGGAACACTGAAGCTTTCTTT	CASRTGGNTEAFF
TRBJ2-5	TRBD2	TRBV7-2	TGTGCCAGCAGCGTGGGACTAGCCCAAGAGACCCAGTACTTC	CASSVGLAQETQYF
TRBJ2-2	TRBD1	TRBV5-1	TGCGCCAGCAGCTTGTCGGGGACAGGGGTAGCCGGGGAGCTGTTTTTT	CASSLSGTGVAGELFF